What follows are 14 T cell receptor beta chains derived from one specimen sequenced in a study of PD-1 blockade in classical Hodgkin lymphoma. Relapse was seen in all patients after autologous stem cell transplantation, and brentuximab vedotin exposure was variable. Assay used: immunoSEQ multiplex PCR; TCRdb lists only in-frame clones, some missing. The repertoire holds 150,000 or so clones, with just under 80% as singletons. Material: peripheral blood mononuclear cells (PBMCs), obtained before the second cycle of nivolumab. The receptors were gathered from a human donor with classical Hodgkin lymphoma.

The chain links TRBV5-4 to TRBJ1-4, with 9 bases matching TRBD1. The V gene end was trimmed by 3 bases and the J gene end by 10 bases; junction bases not matched to a gene: 16. The CDR3 loop spans 17 amino acids. Germline assignment: CDR1 SGHNT and CDR2 YYREEE (reference sequence). The CDR3, as DNA: TGTGCCAGCAGCTGGACCGGGACAGGGATCTTGAAGGGAAAACTGTTTTTT. As protein: CASSWTGTGILKGKLFF.

V is TRBV2 and J is TRBJ2-2; D may be TRBD2 (5 bases). Trimming removed 7 bases at V and 5 bases at J, with 11 bases between. The CDR3 loop spans 13 amino acids. Germline CDR1 reads SNHLY; CDR2 reads FYNNEI. CDR3 sequence reads: CASTLLATGELFF. The DNA for the CDR3 is TGTGCCAGCACCCTCTTAGCGACCGGGGAGCTGTTTTTT.

The sample holds a few counts of this clone. Sequence at one end of the junction differs from germline and may be a read error. The chain is built from TRBV7-7 and TRBJ2-1; 14 bases fit TRBD2. The CDR3 spans 15 residues. Germline V gives CDR1 SSHAT, CDR2 FNYEAQ (reference sequence). The CDR3 DNA follows: TGTGCTAGCAGCTCGACTAGCGGGGGGGCCGGAGAGCAGTTCTTC. Its protein is CASSSTSGGAGEQFF.

This chain joins TRBV7-2 and TRBJ2-7; tentative D call: TRBD2 (5 bases). In germline, CDR1 is SGHTA, CDR2 FQGNSA. The CDR3 has 16 residues. V gave up 1 base and J gave up 2 bases, with 15 bases separating them. The CDR3 DNA reads TGTGCCAGCAGCTTAGGTGGGTCCGGGGTTCCCTACGAGCAGTACTTC. Translating gives CASSLGGSGVPYEQYF.

V and J are TRBV11-2 and TRBJ2-7, with 8 bases aligning to TRBD2. The CDR3 consists of 19 residues. The germline V gene encodes CDR1 SGHAT and CDR2 FQNNGV. J lost 1 base, V lost 4 bases, and 18 bases had no gene match. CDR3 in DNA: TGTGCCAGCAGCTCCCGGGGTAGCGGGACTGGCTCGGGGTCCTACGAGCAGTACTTC. Its translation is CASSSRGSGTGSGSYEQYF.

This clone was counted a single time. The chain joins TRBV9 to TRBJ2-1; 8 bases are a match to TRBD1. CDR3 size: 15 residues. V dropped 4 bases and J dropped 0; count of bases not matched to a gene: 3. Per germline, CDR1 SGDLS and CDR2 YYNGEE. The CDR3 loop reads CASSSGTGSYNEQFF. In nucleotides, the CDR3 is TGTGCCAGCAGCTCAGGGACAGGCTCCTACAATGAGCAGTTCTTC. Supplemented by reference TRBV9 and TRBJ2-1, the full variable domain reads DSGVTQTPKHLITATGQRVTLRCSPRSGDLSVYWYQQSLDQGLQFLIQYYNGEERAKGNILERFSAQQFPDLHSELNLSSLELGDSALYFCASSSGTGSYNEQFFGPGTRLTVL.

This clone was seen only a few times. The chain is built from TRBV19 and TRBJ2-7; 9 bases align to TRBD1. The CDR3 spans 19 residues. Germline lookup yields CDR1 LNHDA and CDR2 SQIVND (reference sequence). Germline trimming cut 2 bases from V and 2 bases from J; bases unmatched to any gene: 16. CDR3 nucleotides: TGTGCCAGTAGTATAATCGGCCCCGGGACCGGGACAGGGACCTACGAGCAGTACTTC. It codes for CASSIIGPGTGTGTYEQYF.

The chain joins TRBV10-3 to TRBJ2-2, with D possibly being TRBD2 (6 bases). The germline V gene has CDR1 ENHRY and CDR2 SYGVKD. This CDR3 has 16 amino acids. With 6 bases removed from V and 7 bases from J, the gap between germline ends came to 21 bases. As DNA, the CDR3 is TGTGCCATCAGGGGATCTAGCGCCCTTCATGGCGGGGAGCTGTTTTTT. Its translation: CAIRGSSALHGGELFF.

The CDR3 DNA follows: TGTGCCAGCAGCTTGGTCGGGGAAGCTTTCTTT. Translating it yields CASSLVGEAFF. The chain has TRBV5-4 and TRBJ1-1; D unclear. This CDR3 is built from 11 residues. V was shortened by 0 bases and J by 8 bases, with 5 bases between the two germline ends. The germline CDR1 and CDR2 sequences are SGHNT and YYREEE (reference sequence).

The chain recombines TRBV5-1 with TRBJ2-5, with 10 nucleotides matching TRBD2. The CDR3 is 15 amino acids. Losses at the gene ends were 3 bases for V and 4 bases for J; bases not matched to a gene: 6. Germline values: CDR1 SGHRS, CDR2 YFSETQ. DNA of the CDR3: TGCGCCAGCAGCTCCCAGCGGGGGGGTGGAGAGACCCAGTACTTC. It translates to CASSSQRGGGETQYF. Drawing the rest from reference TRBV5-1 and TRBJ2-5, the complete variable domain is KAGVTQTPRYLIKTRGQQVTLSCSPISGHRSVSWYQQTPGQGLQFLFEYFSETQRNKGNFPGRFSGRQFSNSRSEMNVSTLELGDSALYLCASSSQRGGGETQYFGPGTRLLVL.

The chain links TRBV28 to TRBJ1-5; 10 bases line up with TRBD1. Germline loops: CDR1 MDHEN, CDR2 SYDVKM. The junction had 17 bases not matched to a gene; V was cut back by 3 bases and J by 0 bases. The CDR3 loop spans 21 amino acids. CDR3 region: CASSFPTPGQGNLSSNQPQHF. CDR3 coding DNA: TGTGCCAGCAGTTTTCCCACGCCGGGACAGGGGAATCTCAGTAGCAATCAGCCCCAGCATTTT.

The V call is TRBV28, the J call TRBJ2-7; tentatively, D is TRBD1 or TRBD2 (5 bases each). This CDR3 has 16 residues. Germline assignment: CDR1 MDHEN and CDR2 SYDVKM. The V end was cut by 2 bases, the J end by 2 bases, with 16 bases between. The CDR3: CASSLMGPATPYEQYF. In nucleotides, the CDR3 is TGTGCCAGCAGTTTAATGGGACCGGCAACCCCCTACGAGCAGTACTTC.

The rearrangement uses TRBV10-3 and TRBJ2-1; TRBD2 agrees at 9 bases. V lost 7 bases to trimming and J lost 6 bases; unmatched junction nucleotides: 4. The CDR3 extends over 13 amino acids. CDR1 and CDR2 (germline): ENHRY, SYGVKD. CDR3 sequence: CAIKRAGGNEQFF. CDR3 nucleotide sequence: TGTGCCATCAAGAGAGCGGGAGGCAATGAGCAGTTCTTC.

CDR3 region: CASSWQGADTQYF. In DNA, the CDR3 is TGTGCCAGCAGTTGGCAGGGCGCAGATACGCAGTATTTT. V usage is TRBV6-5 and J usage is TRBJ2-3, with D tentatively TRBD1 (5 bases). The length of the CDR3 is 13 residues. Trimming cost V 4 bases and J 4 bases, with 9 bases left between them. Germline V gives CDR1 MNHEY, CDR2 SVGAGI.